This T cell receptor beta chain was retrieved from a study of T cells in Graves' hyperthyroidism and ophthalmopathy. Study-wide results and limits: Blood also held most thyroid clonotypes expanded beyond 0.001. Patients with ophthalmopathy were separated from those with stable hyperthyroidism by a 13 V-J model.

The germline gives CDR1 MNHNS, CDR2 SASEGT. The CDR3 is 15 amino acids. Amplification of TCR beta CDR3 regions used RNA as the template. TCR CDR3 underwent first-round RT-PCR with the HTBI primer set. TCRdb used MiXCR to reprocess the multiplex PCR reads, holding one entry per CDR3 protein. Here the sample spans approximately 270,000 distinct CDR3 sequences, 13% to 15% being singletons. This clonotype was seen a handful of times. Antigen specificity is unknown. The germline gene is not matched at one end of the junction; a read error may be the cause. Sequenced sample: blood. V is TRBV6-1 and J is TRBJ2-2; TRBD2 matches at 8 bases. This TCR derives from a woman aged 40-49 years with Graves' hyperthyroidism that later progressed to Graves' ophthalmopathy. This CDR3 is CASSSKRENPGELFF. DNA for the CDR3: TGTGCCAGCAGCTCCAAGCGGGAGAACCCCGGGGAGCTGTTTTTT.